Listed below are T cell receptor beta chains from one sample, sequenced in a study of Graves' ophthalmopathy and Graves' hyperthyroidism. Via MiXCR, TCRdb re-called the multiplex PCR reads, giving one row per CDR3 protein. The profile shows hundreds of thousands of distinct CDR3 sequences, approximately 22% of them singletons. Sequences were obtained from peripheral blood. All receptors come from a woman between 18 and 30 years old with stable Graves' hyperthyroidism. Some clones in this sample may be carry-over from other donors' samples. Both conserved end residues are part of each CDR3. A D gene is named only where the DNA matches it firmly. Only part of the rows carry a size: once, few, many, or a class if the clone is expanded.

j_call	d_call	clone_size	v_call	cdr3_aa	cdr3_nt
TRBJ1-1	NA	many	TRBV29-1	CSARWGGYTEAFF	TGCAGCGCCCGGTGGGGAGGATACACTGAAGCTTTCTTT
TRBJ2-1	NA	once	TRBV19	CASSDGLLLSYNEQFF	TGTGCCAGTAGTGACGGACTTTTACTCTCCTACAATGAGCAGTTCTTC
TRBJ2-7	NA	few	TRBV5-1	CASSLTGYPDYEQYF	TGCGCCAGCAGCTTGACAGGGTACCCAGACTACGAGCAGTACTTC
TRBJ1-1	TRBD1	many	TRBV7-9	CASREPGQKAFF	TGTGCCAGCAGGGAGCCGGGACAGAAAGCTTTCTTT
TRBJ2-5	NA	many	TRBV20-1	CSPRWGETQYF	TGCAGTCCTCGCTGGGGGGAGACCCAGTACTTC
TRBJ1-2	NA	many	TRBV20-1	CSAPNRAGYTF	TGCAGTGCACCGAACCGGGCTGGCTACACCTTC
TRBJ1-2	NA	many	TRBV30	CAWIANYGYTF	TGTGCCTGGATTGCTAACTATGGCTACACCTTC
TRBJ2-5	NA	few	TRBV30	CAWSNQETQYF	TGTGCCTGGAGCAATCAAGAGACCCAGTACTTC
TRBJ2-5	TRBD1	many	TRBV5-1	CASSLGLTTGQGRSETQYF	TGCGCCAGCAGCTTGGGCTTAACTACGGGACAGGGTCGTTCCGAGACCCAGTACTTC
TRBJ2-5	TRBD1	NA	TRBV20-1	CSVGRGRETQYF	TGCAGTGTGGGAAGGGGGCGTGAGACCCAGTACTTC
TRBJ1-2	TRBD1	many	TRBV19	CASSNLDRENGYTF	TGTGCCAGTAGTAACCTCGACAGGGAAAATGGCTACACCTTC
TRBJ1-1	NA	few	TRBV27	CASSLYRDLDRRMNTEAFF	TGTGCCAGCAGTTTATACAGGGATTTGGACAGACGGATGAACACTGAAGCTTTCTTT
TRBJ1-1	NA	many	TRBV10-3	CAISERRGRENTEAFF	TGTGCCATCAGTGAGAGGAGGGGCAGGGAGAACACTGAAGCTTTCTTT
TRBJ1-1	NA	many	TRBV7-3	CASSSGGRVTEAFF	TGTGCCAGCAGCTCCGGGGGGAGGGTCACTGAAGCTTTCTTT
TRBJ2-7	NA	many	TRBV6-1	CASRRQEVVYEQYF	TGTGCCAGCAGACGACAGGAAGTAGTCTACGAGCAGTACTTC
TRBJ1-1	NA	NA	TRBV28	CASSSGRYFRYDTEAFF	TGTGCCAGCAGTTCGGGACGGTATTTTCGTTATGACACTGAAGCTTTCTTT
TRBJ2-5	NA	NA	TRBV11-2	CASSFLDETQYF	TGTGCCAGCAGCTTTCTGGACGAGACCCAGTACTTC
TRBJ1-1	NA	many	TRBV19	CASSFSIIVTANTEAFF	TGTGCCAGTAGTTTTAGCATTATTGTGACAGCGAACACTGAAGCTTTCTTT
TRBJ2-2	TRBD2	many	TRBV6-1	CASSALAGDTGELFF	TGTGCCAGCAGTGCTCTAGCGGGAGACACCGGGGAGCTGTTTTTT
TRBJ2-7	NA	NA	TRBV4-1	CASQLTSGTKESYEQYF	TGCGCCAGCCAACTCACCTCAGGGACAAAGGAATCCTACGAGCAGTACTTC